The 21 T cell receptor beta chains reported below all come from one sample, sequenced in a study of cytomegalovirus exposure and HLA in healthy donors. The PCR had 60 Vbeta and 13 Jbeta primers. Libraries were prepared by immunoSEQ multiplex PCR; TCRdb keeps only in-frame clonotypes and omits some of them. The sample has tens of thousands of clones, approximately 77% seen once. The sequencing sample was made of PBMCs. The source of these receptors is a man aged 30 to 45 in good health and CMV-seronegative.

The chain couples TRBV19 to TRBJ1-2; weak D call: TRBD1 (6 bases). The CDR3 sequence is 13 residues long. Germline V gene lookup returns CDR1 LNHDA and CDR2 SQIVND (reference sequence). Trimming shortened V by 8 bases and J by 0 bases, and 10 bases separated the two germline ends. The CDR3, as DNA: TGTGCCAGTGCAGGGGTAGCTAACTATGGCTACACCTTC. As protein: CASAGVANYGYTF.

The CDR3 sequence: CASSLLDEQYF. The CDR3 DNA sequence: TGTGCCAGCAGCTTACTGGACGAGCAGTACTTC. This chain connects TRBV5-4 to TRBJ2-7; D is unresolved. This CDR3 region has 11 residues. Germline V gene data show CDR1 as SGHNT and CDR2 as YYREEE (reference sequence). V was pared by 2 bases and J by 5 bases, with 5 bases between.

V is TRBV9 and J is TRBJ1-5; D remains ambiguous. V lost 4 bases and J 6 bases, leaving 17 bases between the germline ends. Per the germline V gene, CDR1 is SGDLS and CDR2 is YYNGEE. CDR3 size: 15 residues. The CDR3 sequence is CASSPSPFSIQPQHF. The CDR3 region has the DNA TGTGCCAGCAGCCCCAGTCCTTTCTCAATTCAGCCCCAGCATTTT.

V and J are TRBV2 and TRBJ2-1, with 11 bases lining up with TRBD2. Germline lookup yields CDR1 SNHLY and CDR2 FYNNEI. The length of the CDR3 is 17 residues. With V trimmed by 1 base and J by 7 bases, 9 bases remained unmatched. CDR3: CASSEVMGLAEINEQFF. The CDR3 coding sequence is TGTGCCAGCAGTGAAGTTATGGGACTAGCGGAGATAAATGAGCAGTTCTTC.

This clone appeared once. This chain uses TRBV6-1 with TRBJ2-1; 9 bases map to TRBD1. The CDR3 covers 15 residues. With 6 bases clipped from V and 6 bases from J, the junction kept 9 bases outside the gene matches. Germline assignment: CDR1 MNHNS and CDR2 SASEGT. Written as DNA, the CDR3 is TGTGCCAGCAGAGTAAGACAGGGGGTGGGCAATGAGCAGTTCTTC. Residues: CASRVRQGVGNEQFF.

J is TRBJ1-1 and V is TRBV11-2; TRBD1 is a possible D gene (5 bases). Germline V gene lookup returns CDR1 SGHAT and CDR2 FQNNGV. Deletions cut 1 base from V and 2 bases from J, with 11 bases between. This CDR3 contains 15 residues. The CDR3 bases are TGTGCCAGCAGCTTAGTGGGGCGCAGTAACACTGAAGCTTTCTTT. Encoded protein: CASSLVGRSNTEAFF. Drawing the rest from reference TRBV11-2 and TRBJ1-1, the complete variable domain is EAGVAQSPRYKIIEKRQSVAFWCNPISGHATLYWYQQILGQGPKLLIQFQNNGVVDDSQLPKDRFSAERLKGVDSTLKIQPAKLEDSAVYLCASSLVGRSNTEAFFGQGTRLTVV.

The chain has TRBV2 and TRBJ2-7; TRBD2 agrees at 9 bases. The trim removed 4 bases at V and 1 base at J, leaving 5 bases unmatched. The germline V gene encodes CDR1 SNHLY and CDR2 FYNNEI. This CDR3 contains 15 residues. The CDR3 region has the DNA TGTGCCAGCAGTGTAGGAACTAGCGGGTCCTACGAGCAGTACTTC. As protein: CASSVGTSGSYEQYF. The full variable domain, completed using reference TRBV2 and TRBJ2-7, is EPEVTQTPSHQVTQMGQEVILRCVPISNHLYFYWYRQILGQKVEFLVSFYNNEISEKSEIFDDQFSVERPDGSNFTLKIRSTKLEDSAMYFCASSVGTSGSYEQYFGPGTRLTVT.

This rearrangement joins TRBV18 to TRBJ1-4; 9 nucleotides agree with TRBD1. Losses at the gene ends were 3 bases for V and 8 bases for J; bases not matched to a gene: 4. Germline V gene lookup returns CDR1 KGHSH and CDR2 LQKENI. The CDR3 runs 14 residues. In DNA, the CDR3 is TGTGCCAGCTCACCGGGACAGGGATGGGAAAAACTGTTTTTT. This sequence encodes CASSPGQGWEKLFF.

CDR3: CASSLVGTGGGELFF. CDR3 bases: TGCGCCAGCAGCTTGGTCGGGACAGGGGGTGGAGAACTGTTTTTT. V and J are TRBV5-1 and TRBJ1-4; 11 nucleotides line up with TRBD1. Germline trimming cut 0 bases from V and 12 bases from J; bases unmatched to any gene: 7. The CDR3 runs 15 residues. The germline gives CDR1 SGHRS, CDR2 YFSETQ.

This chain links TRBV7-9 with TRBJ1-1; tentative D call: TRBD1 (5 bases). The CDR3 totals 16 residues. From germline, CDR1 is SEHNR and CDR2 FQNEAQ (reference sequence). Trimming cost V 6 bases and J 1 base, with 18 bases left between them. The CDR3 loop is CASSPSGTAKNTEAFF. As DNA, the CDR3 is TGTGCCAGCAGTCCAAGCGGGACCGCAAAGAACACTGAAGCTTTCTTT.

This chain joins TRBV7-9 and TRBJ1-6; D gene uncertain. V dropped 6 bases and J dropped 0 bases, with 3 bases sitting between them. This CDR3 is 13 amino acids long. In germline, CDR1 is SEHNR, CDR2 FQNEAQ (reference sequence). The CDR3 sequence is CASRSSYNSPLHF. The CDR3 nucleotides read TGTGCCAGCAGGAGCTCCTATAATTCACCCCTCCACTTT.

V usage is TRBV5-1 and J usage is TRBJ1-1; TRBD1 might be the D (5 bases). V was cut by 4 bases and J by 3 bases, with 16 bases left in between. Per germline, CDR1 SGHRS and CDR2 YFSETQ. CDR3 length: 15 residues. For the CDR3, the DNA is TGCGCCAGCAGCGTGGGGGGGGGTGGGCACACTGAAGCTTTCTTT. Encoded protein: CASSVGGGGHTEAFF.

The genes are TRBV5-4 and TRBJ2-5; 8 nucleotides align to TRBD1. This CDR3 spans 14 amino acids. Germline V gene data show CDR1 as SGHNT and CDR2 as YYREEE (reference sequence). V lost 4 bases to trimming and J lost 5 bases; unmatched junction nucleotides: 7. CDR3 DNA sequence: TGTGCCAGCAGCACGCAGGGGGCCCGGGAGACCCAGTACTTC. Protein sequence: CASSTQGARETQYF.

This clone was recorded once. This rearrangement joins TRBV28 to TRBJ1-6; a possible D gene is TRBD1 (6 bases). The V end was cut by 2 bases, the J end by 7 bases, with 12 bases between. The CDR3 sequence is 15 residues long. The germline gives CDR1 MDHEN, CDR2 SYDVKM. CDR3 nucleotide sequence: TGTGCCAGCAGTTTAGTGGGGGCGCGGAATTCACCCCTCCACTTT. Translated, it gives CASSLVGARNSPLHF. Combining the CDR3 with reference TRBV28 and TRBJ1-6 gives the whole variable domain DVKVTQSSRYLVKRTGEKVFLECVQDMDHENMFWYRQDPGLGLRLIYFSYDVKMKEKGDIPEGYSVSREKKERFSLILESASTNQTSMYLCASSLVGARNSPLHFGNGTRLTVT.

Only a few counts were recorded for this clone. A read error is the likely source, as a far larger clone sits one nucleotide away. The chain employs TRBV10-1 and TRBJ1-2, with 7 bases that match TRBD1. Germline assignment: CDR1 WNHNN and CDR2 SYGVQD (reference sequence). The CDR3 is made up of 11 amino acids. Here the CDR3 reads CAIDREIGYAF. As DNA, the CDR3 is TGCGCCATCGACAGGGAGATTGGCTACGCCTTC.

The chain joins TRBV19 to TRBJ2-7; 7 nucleotides match TRBD1. Losses at the gene ends were 3 bases for V and 6 bases for J; bases not matched to a gene: 5. This CDR3 comprises 13 residues. Germline lookup yields CDR1 LNHDA and CDR2 SQIVND (reference sequence). The CDR3 coding sequence is TGTGCCAGTAGTATGGGACAGTGGAGCGAGCAGTACTTC. Protein sequence: CASSMGQWSEQYF.

This clone was found a few times. The chain combines TRBV5-1 with TRBJ1-2; 7 nucleotides align to TRBD1. Germline loops: CDR1 SGHRS, CDR2 YFSETQ. There are 14 residues in the CDR3. Unmatched junction bases numbered 2, after V lost 2 bases and J lost 1 base. The CDR3 region has the DNA TGCGCCAGCAGCTTAGACAGGGATAACTATGGCTACACCTTC. Its protein product is CASSLDRDNYGYTF. The complete variable domain, with remaining parts taken from reference TRBV5-1 and TRBJ1-2, reads KAGVTQTPRYLIKTRGQQVTLSCSPISGHRSVSWYQQTPGQGLQFLFEYFSETQRNKGNFPGRFSGRQFSNSRSEMNVSTLELGDSALYLCASSLDRDNYGYTFGSGTRLTVV.

This chain links TRBV28 with TRBJ2-7; TRBD1 is a possible D gene (5 bases). Germline V CDR1 and CDR2: MDHEN, SYDVKM. This CDR3 region has 13 residues. The V end was cut by 3 bases, the J end by 7 bases, with 13 bases between. In DNA form, the CDR3 reads TGTGCCAGCAGTTTCTTTCCAGGGTGGGAGCAGTACTTC. Translating it yields CASSFFPGWEQYF.

This clone appeared a few times. This chain uses TRBV4-2 with TRBJ1-5; D perhaps matches TRBD1 (6 bases). The V end was cut by 0 bases, the J end by 8 bases, with 11 bases between. Germline CDR1 and CDR2: LGHNA and YNFKEQ. This CDR3 has 14 residues. For the CDR3, the DNA is TGTGCCAGCAGCCAAGATGGGGGCATGGAGCCCCAGCATTTT. This codes for CASSQDGGMEPQHF.

The gene calls are TRBV19 and TRBJ1-6, with TRBD1 matching over 7 bases. Germline-derived CDR1 and CDR2 are LNHDA and SQIVND (reference sequence). The CDR3 spans 17 residues. V dropped 4 bases and J dropped 6; count of bases not matched to a gene: 12. For the CDR3, the DNA is TGTGCCAGTAGTACGGCGGGACAGTCATTTATTAATTCACCCCTCCACTTT. Translated: CASSTAGQSFINSPLHF.

The chain carries TRBV6-4 and TRBJ2-3; D gene ambiguous. From germline, CDR1 is MRHNA and CDR2 SNTAGT. Trimming took 0 bases from V and 3 from J, leaving 4 bases between them. The CDR3 contains 13 residues. The CDR3 loop is CASSDSTTDTQYF. The DNA for the CDR3 is TGTGCCAGCAGTGACTCGACAACAGATACGCAGTATTTT.